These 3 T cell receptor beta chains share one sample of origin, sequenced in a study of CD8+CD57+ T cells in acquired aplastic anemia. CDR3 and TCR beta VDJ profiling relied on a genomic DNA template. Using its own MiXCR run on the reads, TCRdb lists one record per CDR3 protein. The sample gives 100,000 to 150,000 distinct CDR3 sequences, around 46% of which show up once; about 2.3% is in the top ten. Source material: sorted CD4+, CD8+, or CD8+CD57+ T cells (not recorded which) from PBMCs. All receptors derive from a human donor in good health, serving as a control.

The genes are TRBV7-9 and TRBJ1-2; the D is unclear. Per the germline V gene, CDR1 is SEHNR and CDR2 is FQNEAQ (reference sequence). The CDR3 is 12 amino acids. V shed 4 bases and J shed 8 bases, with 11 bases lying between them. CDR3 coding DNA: TGTGCCAGCAGCTCGGCGGGTATGGGCTACACCTTC. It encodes CASSSAGMGYTF.

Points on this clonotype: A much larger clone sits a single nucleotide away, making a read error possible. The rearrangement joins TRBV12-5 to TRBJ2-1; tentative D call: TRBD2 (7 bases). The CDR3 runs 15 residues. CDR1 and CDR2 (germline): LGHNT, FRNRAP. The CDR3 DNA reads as TGTGCTAGTGGTCGGGGGGCCCGGGGCAACAATGGGCAGTTCTTC. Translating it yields CASGRGARGNNGQFF.

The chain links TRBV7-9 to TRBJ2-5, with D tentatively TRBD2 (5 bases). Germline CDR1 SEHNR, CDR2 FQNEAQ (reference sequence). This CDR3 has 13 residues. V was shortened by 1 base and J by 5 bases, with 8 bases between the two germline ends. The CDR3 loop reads CASSLGTRETQYF. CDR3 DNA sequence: TGTGCCAGCAGCTTAGGGACTCGGGAGACCCAGTACTTC.